A single TCR beta chain is shown here with its context. Its antigen is not identified. The assay was immunoSEQ multiplex PCR, and TCRdb's table has in-frame clones only and misses some. The sample consists of 200,000 or so clones, about nine tenths of them appearing once. The data were taken from a study of T cell responses to AZD1222 COVID-19 vaccine. Overall study findings and caveats: The span of vaccine-associated CD4 TCRs extended across spike, with dominance at 160-218 and 743-854. The donor group comprised mostly white British people and more females; the analysis possibly underestimated clonal diversity. Just a handful of AZD1222 recipients were seropositive at baseline.

The germline gives CDR1 SGHVS, CDR2 FNYEAQ. The CDR3 loop spans 15 amino acids. The V end was cut by 1 base, the J end by 6 bases, with 10 bases between. The source was peripheral blood, collected on day 0 of AZD1222 vaccination. The chain carries TRBV7-6 and TRBJ1-6; D is perhaps TRBD1 (6 bases). The clonotype originates from an adult in good health. The CDR3, as DNA: TGTGCCAGCAGCTTAGAGGACAGCCCTAATTCACCCCTCCACTTT. Its protein is CASSLEDSPNSPLHF.